A selection of T cell receptor beta chains follows, all from one sample in a study of Ad26.COV2.S vaccination and SARS-CoV-2 variants. The assay was immunoSEQ multiplex PCR, and TCRdb's table has in-frame clones only and misses some. Among more than 400,000 clones listed, less than 95% were seen once. The sequenced sample was peripheral blood, obtained in a trial of Ad26.COV2.S vaccine versus placebo. Receptor source: a person aged 18-65 years who received the Ad26.COV2.S COVID-19 vaccine or a placebo. Both conserved end residues are part of each CDR3. A D gene is named only where the DNA matches it firmly.

j_gene,v_gene,d_gene,CDR3aa
TRBJ2-7,TRBV28,-,CASSPGRSYEQYF
TRBJ1-3,TRBV4-2,-,CASSQVDGSGNTIYF
TRBJ2-7,TRBV5-1,-,CASSQGGGYEQYF
TRBJ2-5,TRBV20-1,-,CSASIARETQYF
TRBJ2-3,TRBV9,TRBD2,CASSPRGREKSSGSTDTQYF
TRBJ2-1,TRBV7-9,TRBD2,CASSHAGTSGRENEQFF
TRBJ2-5,TRBV6-2/TRBV6-3,-,CASSSSRSTQAETQYF
TRBJ2-1,TRBV9,TRBD2,CASSARLAGGTLVGNEQFF
TRBJ1-5,TRBV6-2/TRBV6-3,-,CASSYPGMGNQPQHF
TRBJ2-1,TRBV21-1,-,CASPRTHCSYNEQFF
TRBJ2-3,TRBV4-3,-,CASSQDMPLSTDTQYF
TRBJ2-7,TRBV7-9,TRBD2,CASSKLAGGPGEQYF
TRBJ2-1,TRBV7-9,-,CASSPQGTGIDNEQFF
TRBJ1-1,TRBV7-2,-,CASSFSTSIGNTEAFF
TRBJ2-1,TRBV11-2,TRBD2,CASSLEFSGNYNEQFF
TRBJ1-5,TRBV7-2,-,CASSPARAQPQHF
TRBJ2-1,TRBV24-1,-,CATSDLPGVAGNEQFF
TRBJ2-3,TRBV5-1,-,CASRTQGGTDTQYF
TRBJ1-2,TRBV7-8,-,CASSWATGAIYGYTF
TRBJ2-5,TRBV5-1,TRBD2,CASSLVNSGRVSETQYF
TRBJ2-3,TRBV24-1,-,CATSDRVPDTQYF
TRBJ2-1,TRBV19,TRBD2,CASSTSREVFYNEQFF
TRBJ2-2,TRBV6-2/TRBV6-3,TRBD1,CASSYSRDRGWTGELFF
TRBJ1-3,TRBV4-1,-,CASSQEYRVAGNTIYF
TRBJ2-7,TRBV15,TRBD1,CATSRGQGGTYEQYF
TRBJ1-1,TRBV15,-,CATSRAVDIEAFF
TRBJ2-1,TRBV28,TRBD1,CASSLSTGTGGGEQFF
TRBJ2-4,TRBV3-1/TRBV3-2,-,CASSRGGASKNIQYF
TRBJ2-2,TRBV5-6,TRBD1,CASSLGTGGAVGELFF
TRBJ2-5,TRBV7-9,-,CASSLGAGTAETQYF
TRBJ1-4,TRBV28,-,CASSQSTNEKLFF